This T cell receptor (beta chain) appears in the sequencing data of a study of response to subunit inactivated influenza vaccine (dated by TCRdb to the late 2010s). About the investigation overall: The study used deep quantitative T cell receptor repertoire profiling to track responses to a trivalent subunit inactivated influenza vaccine. Overall study outcomes, separate from this receptor: The authors suggested that each seasonal influenza vaccination may recruit only a limited number of new T cells.

Library preparation employed RT-PCR. Sequencing took place on an Illumina HiSeq 2500. TCRdb reran the public reads through fastp at Q25 and MiXCR, keeping productive beta chains. Under each unique CDR3 protein, matching rows form one entry showing the most common genes and DNA. For this sample there are about 780,000 distinct CDR3 sequences; approximately 17% appear just once. The ten largest clones capture 11% of the sample. Details on this clonotype: Its antigen is still unknown. There are no base qualities to consult, and no much larger clone falls within one base.

From the cysteine up to the phenylalanine, the CDR3 has a length of 14 residues. Only the CDR3 DNA is retained, 42 bases long and in frame from the first base. Relative to germline, V is missing 7 bases and J is missing 1 base, with 5 bases of the junction outside any gene match. CDR1 and CDR2 are drawn from the germline V gene (reference sequence): DFQATT, SNEGSKA. This clonotype was obtained from a man aged 45-65 years who received an inactivated influenza vaccine. Donor details come from another sample of the same person, matched by shared clones. The chain is made from TRBV20-1 and TRBJ2-3, and 10 junction bases match TRBD2. Here the sequenced sample was PBMCs from blood, taken more than 4 days after vaccination. The nucleotides read TGCAGTGTTAAGCGGGGGGGGGGCACAGATACGCAGTATTTT. It encodes CSVKRGGGTDTQYF.